The 19 T cell receptor beta chains listed next were all sequenced from one sample in a study of early T cells in non-severe SARS-CoV-2 infection. TCRdb reanalysed the 5' RACE reads using MiXCR and keeps one entry per CDR3 protein. The sample records about 58,000 distinct CDR3 sequences, approximately 11% being singletons. Material for sequencing was whole blood. These receptors came from an adult who was a healthcare worker with PCR-confirmed SARS-CoV-2 infection or an uninfected control (not recorded which).

About this clonotype itself: One base away lies a much larger clone, so this may be a sequencing read error. The chain is built from TRBV11-2 and TRBJ2-7, with D unresolved. Looked up from germline, CDR1 is SGHAT and CDR2 is FQNNGV. With 4 bases removed from V and 4 bases from J, the gap between germline ends came to 11 bases. The length of the CDR3 is 13 residues. CDR3 nucleotide sequence: TGTGCCAGCAGCTACGGGCTATCGTACGAGCAGTACTTC. Its protein is CASSYGLSYEQYF.

This clonotype has a count of ten or more. The J gene is TRBJ2-1, the V gene TRBV20-1; tentative D call: TRBD2 (5 bases). CDR1 and CDR2 (germline): DFQATT, SNEGSKA (reference sequence). V was trimmed by 5 bases and J by 2 bases, leaving 16 bases between them. The CDR3 runs 15 residues. DNA of the CDR3: TGCAGTGCTGGCAGTGCGGACTGGACCTACAATGAGCAGTTCTTC. Its translation: CSAGSADWTYNEQFF.

This clonotype was found many times. The V and J genes are TRBV6-2 or TRBV6-3 and TRBJ1-2; D unclear. Between the trimmed V and J ends, which lost 6 bases and 0 bases, there was a span of 11 bases. The CDR3 consists of 14 residues. Germline CDR1 MNHEY, CDR2 SVGEGT. CDR3 loop: CASSRDGANYGYTF. In nucleotides, the CDR3 is TGTGCCAGCAGCCGTGACGGAGCTAACTATGGCTACACCTTC.

This clonotype was picked up a small number of times. V is TRBV6-2 or TRBV6-3 and J is TRBJ1-5; 7 bases line up with TRBD1. Trimming at V came to 7 bases and at J to 2 bases, leaving 11 bases not matched to a gene. The germline V gene encodes CDR1 MNHEY and CDR2 SVGEGT. The CDR3 consists of 16 residues. The CDR3 is CASTPVKGAGNQPQHF. The CDR3 nucleotides are TGTGCCAGCACCCCGGTTAAGGGGGCCGGCAATCAGCCCCAGCATTTT.

This CDR3 is CALSYGRISSPLHF. The CDR3, as DNA: TGTGCATTGAGCTATGGACGGATAAGTTCACCCCTCCACTTT. The V call is TRBV12-2, the J call TRBJ1-6. TRBV12-2 is a known pseudogene. CDR3 size: 14 residues.

The chain couples TRBV27 to TRBJ1-5; D is unclear. The CDR3 loop spans 17 amino acids. CDR1 and CDR2 from the germline V gene are MNHEY and SMNVEV (reference sequence). V lost 5 bases and J 0 bases, leaving 17 bases between the germline ends. The CDR3 bases are TGTGCCAGCAGTCTCCTCCCGGGCCTTAATAGCAATCAGCCCCAGCATTTT. This encodes CASSLLPGLNSNQPQHF.

This clonotype has just a few counts. DNA of the CDR3: TGTGCCAGCAGCCCCCGACAGGGAGTAGTAGGTGGCTACACCTTC. Its protein is CASSPRQGVVGGYTF. The chain carries TRBV7-6 and TRBJ1-2; 7 nucleotides line up with TRBD1. Looked up from germline, CDR1 is SGHVS and CDR2 is FNYEAQ. The CDR3 is made up of 15 amino acids. V lost 5 bases and J lost 7; bases outside the gene matches: 13.

This clonotype was counted a few times. The genes are TRBV12-3 or TRBV12-4 and TRBJ2-3; 7 nucleotides align to TRBD2. The V gene end was trimmed by 1 base and the J gene end by 2 bases; junction bases not matched to a gene: 3. CDR3 length: 15 residues. The CDR3 loop is CASSLVRGFTDTQYF. In DNA, the CDR3 is TGTGCCAGCAGTTTAGTGCGGGGGTTCACAGATACGCAGTATTTT.

This clonotype appeared many times. V and J are TRBV29-1 and TRBJ2-6; D gene ambiguous. Germline CDR1 reads SQVTM; CDR2 reads ANQGSEA. This CDR3 region has 15 residues. V lost 7 bases to trimming and J lost 0 bases, with 13 bases between them. CDR3 sequence reads: CSAFEGISGANVLTF. The CDR3, as DNA: TGCAGCGCTTTCGAAGGGATCTCTGGGGCCAACGTCCTGACTTTC.

This clonotype came up a few times. The chain links TRBV27 to TRBJ1-1, with D unresolved. The CDR3 is 12 amino acids. Germline V gives CDR1 MNHEY, CDR2 SMNVEV (reference sequence). V was clipped by 7 bases and J by 1 base, with 7 bases between them. CDR3 coding DNA: TGTGCCAGCACTTGGGGGAACACTGAAGCTTTCTTT. This translates into CASTWGNTEAFF.

This clonotype was counted only a few times. This chain uses TRBV5-1 with TRBJ2-1; D might be TRBD2 (7 bases). In germline, CDR1 is SGHRS, CDR2 YFSETQ. This CDR3 has 16 amino acids. The V and J ends lost 0 bases and 7 bases respectively, with 17 bases between them. Here the CDR3 DNA reads TGCGCCAGCAGCTTGGTTGCGGGGGCCACGACAAATGAGCAGTTCTTC. Its translation is CASSLVAGATTNEQFF.

This clonotype has ten or more counts. The chain employs TRBV9 and TRBJ1-1, with D possibly being TRBD1 (5 bases). Trimming removed 4 bases at V and 4 bases at J, with 17 bases between. CDR3 size: 15 residues. Germline CDR1 reads SGDLS; CDR2 reads YYNGEE. This CDR3 is CASSPHDRGTTEAFF. Written as DNA, the CDR3 is TGTGCCAGCAGCCCCCACGACAGAGGAACCACTGAAGCTTTCTTT. Drawing the rest from reference TRBV9 and TRBJ1-1, the complete variable domain is DSGVTQTPKHLITATGQRVTLRCSPRSGDLSVYWYQQSLDQGLQFLIQYYNGEERAKGNILERFSAQQFPDLHSELNLSSLELGDSALYFCASSPHDRGTTEAFFGQGTRLTVV.

This clonotype was recorded at least ten times. The J gene is TRBJ2-1, the V gene TRBV25-1; no definite D call. This CDR3 spans 11 amino acids. CDR1 is MGHDK and CDR2 is SYGVNS in the germline V gene. V shed 4 bases and J shed 9 bases, with 7 bases lying between them. In DNA form, the CDR3 reads TGTGCCAGCAGTGTAAGCAGTGAGCAGTTCTTC. It encodes CASSVSSEQFF. The entire variable domain, with the rest obtained from reference TRBV25-1 and TRBJ2-1, is as follows: EADIYQTPRYLVIGTGKKITLECSQTMGHDKMYWYQQDPGMELHLIHYSYGVNSTEKGDLSSESTVSRIRTEHFPLTLESARPSHTSQYLCASSVSSEQFFGPGTRLTVL.

The V call is TRBV4-2, the J call TRBJ2-3, with TRBD2 matching over 12 bases. CDR3 length: 16 residues. With V trimmed by 1 base and J by 3 bases, 2 bases remained unmatched. Germline CDR1 reads LGHNA; CDR2 reads YNFKEQ. DNA for the CDR3: TGTGCCAGCAGCCAAGGACTAGCGGGGGAAACAGATACGCAGTATTTT. Translated: CASSQGLAGETDTQYF.

In this sample, this clonotype turned up many times. Written as DNA, the CDR3 is TGTGCCAGCATCAAAGAGGGGACGCAATATCAGCCCCAGCATTTT. It translates to CASIKEGTQYQPQHF. The gene calls are TRBV6-1 and TRBJ1-5; maybe TRBD1 (5 bases). Germline V gene data show CDR1 as MNHNS and CDR2 as SASEGT. The CDR3 spans 15 residues. The germline V and J ends were trimmed by 7 bases and 5 bases, with 18 bases remaining between them.

V gene TRBV11-1 combines with J gene TRBJ1-2, with D maybe TRBD1 (6 bases). Germline-derived CDR1 and CDR2 are SGHAT and FQDESV (reference sequence). Trimming stripped 7 bases from V and 5 bases from J, with 26 bases between. This CDR3 spans 17 amino acids. In nucleotides, the CDR3 is TGTGCCAGCACCCTCAACCCCCCGGGACAAGGACTTTATGGCTACACCTTC. This sequence encodes CASTLNPPGQGLYGYTF.

The chain has TRBV11-2 and TRBJ2-3; D gene ambiguous. The CDR3 runs to 15 residues. Deletions cut 5 bases from V and 2 bases from J, with 14 bases between. Germline CDR1 is SGHAT and CDR2 is FQNNGV. CDR3 protein: CASSLPTYPTDTQYF. CDR3 DNA sequence: TGTGCCAGCAGCCTGCCAACTTATCCCACAGATACGCAGTATTTT.

The sample holds many counts of this clonotype. The J gene is TRBJ2-5, the V gene TRBV29-1; D may correspond to TRBD1 or TRBD2 (5 bases each). This CDR3 is 13 amino acids long. Germline assignment: CDR1 SQVTM and CDR2 ANQGSEA. Trimming stripped 3 bases from V and 0 bases from J, with 8 bases between. The DNA for the CDR3 is TGCAGCGTTGATGAGGGGTACCAAGAGACCCAGTACTTC. This sequence encodes CSVDEGYQETQYF.

The rearrangement joins TRBV6-5 to TRBJ1-1; D not resolved. Trimming pared 2 bases from V and 1 base from J, leaving 14 bases between. CDR1 is MNHEY, CDR2 SVGAGI, per germline. This CDR3 contains 16 residues. Here the CDR3 reads CASSYRGRVWNTEAFF. CDR3 nucleotides: TGTGCCAGCAGTTACCGAGGGCGGGTTTGGAACACTGAAGCTTTCTTT.